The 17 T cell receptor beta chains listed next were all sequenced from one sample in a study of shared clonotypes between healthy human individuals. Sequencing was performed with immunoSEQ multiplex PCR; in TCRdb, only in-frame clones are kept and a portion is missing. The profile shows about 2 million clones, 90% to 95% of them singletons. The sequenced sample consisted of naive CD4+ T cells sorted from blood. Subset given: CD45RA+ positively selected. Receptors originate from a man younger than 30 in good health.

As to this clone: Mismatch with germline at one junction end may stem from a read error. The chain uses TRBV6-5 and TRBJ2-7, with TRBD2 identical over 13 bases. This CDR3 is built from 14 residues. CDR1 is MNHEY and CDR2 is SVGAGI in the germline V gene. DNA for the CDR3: TGTGCCAGCAGTTCGGGGACTAGCGGGAAGTGGTGGCACTTC. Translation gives CASSSGTSGKWWHF.

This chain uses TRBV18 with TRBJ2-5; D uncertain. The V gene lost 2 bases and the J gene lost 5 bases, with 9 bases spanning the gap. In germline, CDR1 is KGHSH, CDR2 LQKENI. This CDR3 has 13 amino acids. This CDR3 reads CASSPAHGETQYF. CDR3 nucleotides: TGTGCCAGCTCACCAGCCCACGGGGAGACCCAGTACTTC.

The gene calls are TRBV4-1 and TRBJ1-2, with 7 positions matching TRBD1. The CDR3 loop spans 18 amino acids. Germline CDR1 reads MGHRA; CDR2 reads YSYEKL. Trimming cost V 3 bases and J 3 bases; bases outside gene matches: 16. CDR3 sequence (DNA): TGCGCCAGCAGCCACCAACCGGATACAGGGGTTAATCACTATGGCTACACCTTC. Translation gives CASSHQPDTGVNHYGYTF.

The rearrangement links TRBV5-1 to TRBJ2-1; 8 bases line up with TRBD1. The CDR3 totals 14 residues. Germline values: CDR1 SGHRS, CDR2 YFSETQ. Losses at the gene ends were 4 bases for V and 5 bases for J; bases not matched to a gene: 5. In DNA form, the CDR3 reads TGCGCCAGCAGCCTGACAGGGGTACACAATGAGCAGTTCTTC. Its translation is CASSLTGVHNEQFF.

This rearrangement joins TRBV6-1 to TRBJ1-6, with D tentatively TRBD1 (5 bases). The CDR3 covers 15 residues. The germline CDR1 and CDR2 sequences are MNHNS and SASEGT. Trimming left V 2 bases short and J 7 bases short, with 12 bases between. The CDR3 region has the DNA TGTGCCAGCAGTGAATTGGGGGGAGACAATTCACCCCTCCACTTT. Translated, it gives CASSELGGDNSPLHF.

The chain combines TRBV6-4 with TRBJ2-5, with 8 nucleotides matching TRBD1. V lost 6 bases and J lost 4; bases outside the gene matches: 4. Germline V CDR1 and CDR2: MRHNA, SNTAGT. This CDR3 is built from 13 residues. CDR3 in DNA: TGTGCCAGCAGCCACACAGGGGGAGAGACCCAGTACTTC. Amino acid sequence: CASSHTGGETQYF.

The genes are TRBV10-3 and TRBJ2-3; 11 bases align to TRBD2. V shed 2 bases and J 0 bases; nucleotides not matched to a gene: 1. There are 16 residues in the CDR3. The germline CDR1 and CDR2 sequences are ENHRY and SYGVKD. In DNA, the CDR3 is TGTGCCATCAGTGAGGGGACTAGCGGAAGCACAGATACGCAGTATTTT. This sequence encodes CAISEGTSGSTDTQYF.

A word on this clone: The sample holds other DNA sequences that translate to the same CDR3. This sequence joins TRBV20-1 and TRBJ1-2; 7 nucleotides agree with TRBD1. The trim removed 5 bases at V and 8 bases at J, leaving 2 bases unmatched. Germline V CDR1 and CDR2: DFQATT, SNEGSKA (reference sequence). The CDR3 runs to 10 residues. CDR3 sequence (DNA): TGCAGTGCTCGACAGGGAGGCTACACCTTC. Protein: CSARQGGYTF.

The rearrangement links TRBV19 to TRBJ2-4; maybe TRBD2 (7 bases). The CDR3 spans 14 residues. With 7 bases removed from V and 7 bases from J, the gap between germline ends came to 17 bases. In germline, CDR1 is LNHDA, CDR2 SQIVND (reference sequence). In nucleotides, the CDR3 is TGTGCCAGTACCATTGGGGGGGCTGGGAACATTCAGTACTTC. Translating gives CASTIGGAGNIQYF.

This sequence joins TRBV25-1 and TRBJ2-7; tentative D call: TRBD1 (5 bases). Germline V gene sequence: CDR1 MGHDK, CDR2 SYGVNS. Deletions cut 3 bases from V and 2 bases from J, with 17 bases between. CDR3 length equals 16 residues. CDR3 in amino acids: CASSDPGPRQPYEQYF. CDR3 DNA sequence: TGTGCCAGCAGTGACCCGGGCCCGCGACAGCCCTACGAGCAGTACTTC.

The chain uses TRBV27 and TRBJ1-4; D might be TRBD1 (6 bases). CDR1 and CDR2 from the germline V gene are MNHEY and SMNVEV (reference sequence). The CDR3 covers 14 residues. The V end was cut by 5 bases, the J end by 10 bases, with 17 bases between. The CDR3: CASSIQTGQGKLFF. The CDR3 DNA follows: TGTGCCAGCAGTATCCAGACAGGTCAAGGAAAACTGTTTTTT.

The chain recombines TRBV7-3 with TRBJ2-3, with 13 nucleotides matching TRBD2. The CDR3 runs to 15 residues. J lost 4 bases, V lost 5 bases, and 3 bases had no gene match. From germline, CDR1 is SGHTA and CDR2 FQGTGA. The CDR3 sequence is CASSTGLAGADTQYF. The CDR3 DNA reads TGTGCCAGCAGCACCGGACTAGCGGGGGCAGATACGCAGTATTTT.

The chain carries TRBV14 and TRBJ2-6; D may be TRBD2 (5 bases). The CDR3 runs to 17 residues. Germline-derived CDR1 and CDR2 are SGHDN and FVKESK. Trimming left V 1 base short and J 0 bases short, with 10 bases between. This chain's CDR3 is CASSQVGLASGANVLTF. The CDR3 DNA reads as TGTGCCAGCAGCCAAGTAGGACTGGCCTCTGGGGCCAACGTCCTGACTTTC.

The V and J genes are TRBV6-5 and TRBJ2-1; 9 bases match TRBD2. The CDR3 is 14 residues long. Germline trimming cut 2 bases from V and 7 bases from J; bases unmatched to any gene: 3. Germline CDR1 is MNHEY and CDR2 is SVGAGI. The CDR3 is CASSYGLAGNEQFF. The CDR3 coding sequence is TGTGCCAGCAGTTACGGTCTAGCGGGAAATGAGCAGTTCTTC.

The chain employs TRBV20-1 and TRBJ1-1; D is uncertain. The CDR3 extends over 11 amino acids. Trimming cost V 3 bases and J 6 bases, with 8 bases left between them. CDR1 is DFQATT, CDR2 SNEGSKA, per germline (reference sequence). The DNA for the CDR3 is TGCAGTGCTAGGGCCGGGGCTGAAGCTTTCTTT. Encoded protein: CSARAGAEAFF.

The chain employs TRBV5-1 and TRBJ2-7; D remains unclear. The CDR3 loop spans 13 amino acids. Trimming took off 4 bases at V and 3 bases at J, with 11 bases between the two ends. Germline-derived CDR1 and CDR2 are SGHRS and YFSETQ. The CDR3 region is CASSADNVYEQYF. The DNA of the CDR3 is TGCGCCAGCAGCGCCGACAATGTCTACGAGCAGTACTTC.

CDR3 coding DNA: TGTGCCAGCAGCTTGATGCGGACCGGGGAGCTGTTTTTT. Translating gives CASSLMRTGELFF. This chain connects TRBV5-8 to TRBJ2-2; D remains unclear. Per the germline V gene, CDR1 is SGHTS and CDR2 is YDEGEE. There are 13 residues in the CDR3. Trimming removed 1 base from V and 5 bases from J, with 6 bases in between.